Following are 15 T cell receptor beta chains from one sample sequenced in a study of regulatory T cells in long-lasting Graves disease. HTBI primers from iRepertoire and Arm-PCR of CDR3 regions yielded the TCR beta libraries. TCRdb used MiXCR to reprocess the multiplex PCR reads, holding one entry per CDR3 protein. The sample holds over 650,000 distinct CDR3 sequences; approximately 29% are singletons and the top ten take 42%. Time point given: persistent/refractory GD, antithyroid drugs over 5 years with positive TRAb. Extracted PBMC RNA gave rise to the TCR library. This material consisted of peripheral blood mononuclear cells (PBMCs), taken when the disease was refractory, from a patient treated with antithyroid drugs. The receptors here all came from a female donor with Graves disease.

The rearrangement joins TRBV7-9 to TRBJ1-5; TRBD1 is a possible D gene (5 bases). V gave up 1 base and J gave up 4 bases, with 11 bases separating them. CDR1 is SEHNR, CDR2 FQNEAQ, per germline (reference sequence). The CDR3 totals 15 residues. The CDR3 region has the DNA TGTGCCAGCAGCTTAGGGCCGGGGGAGAATCAGCCCCAGCATTTT. Its protein product is CASSLGPGENQPQHF.

The chain joins TRBV5-1 to TRBJ2-4; 7 nucleotides match TRBD2. The CDR3 consists of 15 residues. V lost 0 bases to trimming and J lost 3 bases; unmatched junction nucleotides: 3. CDR1 SGHRS and CDR2 YFSETQ come from the germline V gene. The DNA of the CDR3 is TGCGCCAGCAGCTTGGCCGGGGGGATCAAAAACATTCAGTACTTC. Amino acids: CASSLAGGIKNIQYF.

This clonotype showed up just a few times. V gene TRBV20-1 combines with J gene TRBJ2-1, with 11 positions matching TRBD2. Germline loops: CDR1 DFQATT, CDR2 SNEGSKA (reference sequence). This CDR3 has 14 residues. Trimming at V came to 5 bases and at J to 4 bases, leaving 4 bases not matched to a gene. The CDR3 DNA sequence: TGCAGTGCTCCCGGGACTAGCGGATACAATGAGCAGTTCTTC. Residues: CSAPGTSGYNEQFF.

The genes are TRBV20-1 and TRBJ1-2; 7 bases are a match to TRBD1. V was pared by 4 bases and J by 4 bases, with 12 bases of the junction left unmatched. This CDR3 is built from 15 residues. From germline, CDR1 is DFQATT and CDR2 SNEGSKA (reference sequence). CDR3 sequence (DNA): TGCAGTGCTACGGACGACAGGGCCGCCCGCTATGGCTACACCTTC. Translating gives CSATDDRAARYGYTF.

In this sample, this clonotype turned up many times. The genes are TRBV7-2 and TRBJ2-7, with a tentative D call TRBD2 (5 bases). V was pared by 2 bases and J by 3 bases, with 11 bases between. Germline lookup yields CDR1 SGHTA and CDR2 FQGNSA. The length of the CDR3 is 14 residues. The CDR3 protein is CASSLSDGLYEQYF. The CDR3 nucleotides read TGTGCCAGCAGCTTAAGCGACGGACTCTACGAGCAGTACTTC.

The sample holds a few counts of this clonotype. The chain joins TRBV3-1 to TRBJ2-5, with TRBD2 matching 7 bases. Germline V gives CDR1 LGHDT, CDR2 YNNKEL (reference sequence). The V gene end was trimmed by 3 bases and the J gene end by 5 bases; junction bases not matched to a gene: 12. This CDR3 has 16 amino acids. The DNA for the CDR3 is TGTGCCAGCAGCCACGGGGCACGGGAGGTCCTGGAGACCCAGTACTTC. Protein product: CASSHGAREVLETQYF.

This clonotype was found a few times. V and J are TRBV24-1 and TRBJ1-5, with no clear D. The CDR3 has 12 amino acids. Between the trimmed V and J ends, which lost 5 bases and 2 bases, there was a span of 3 bases. Germline assignment: CDR1 KGHDR and CDR2 SFDVKD. The CDR3 nucleotides are TGTGCCACCAGTGCTCGCAATCAGCCCCAGCATTTT. The encoded protein is CATSARNQPQHF.

The chain uses TRBV3-1 and TRBJ2-7; 8 nucleotides match TRBD2. The CDR3 runs 15 residues. V shed 0 bases and J 2 bases; nucleotides not matched to a gene: 3. Germline assignment: CDR1 LGHDT and CDR2 YNNKEL (reference sequence). In DNA, the CDR3 is TGTGCCAGCAGCCAAGATTTTAGCGGGACCTACGAGCAGTACTTC. Translation: CASSQDFSGTYEQYF.

This clonotype has a handful of counts. The chain employs TRBV28 and TRBJ1-1, with TRBD1 as a possible D gene (6 bases). The V gene lost 2 bases and the J gene lost 4 bases, with 14 bases spanning the gap. This CDR3 comprises 15 residues. In germline, CDR1 is MDHEN, CDR2 SYDVKM. CDR3 region: CASSLPVVGGTEAFF. In DNA, the CDR3 is TGTGCCAGCAGTTTACCGGTGGTAGGGGGCACTGAAGCTTTCTTT.

This clonotype was seen ten or more times. As DNA, the CDR3 is TGTGCCAGCGGCGGTACGAGTCGGGCCTATGGCTACACCTTC. Translated: CASGGTSRAYGYTF. The rearrangement links TRBV6-1 to TRBJ1-2; D unresolved. Germline assignment: CDR1 MNHNS and CDR2 SASEGT. With 8 bases removed from V and 4 bases from J, the gap between germline ends came to 17 bases. The CDR3 contains 14 residues.

The chain has TRBV29-1 and TRBJ2-1, with TRBD2 as a possible D gene (6 bases). The CDR3 is 14 amino acids. V was pared by 6 bases and J by 4 bases, with 16 bases between. Germline V lookup: CDR1 SQVTM, CDR2 ANQGSEA. The CDR3 loop is CSVNRDSTYNEQFF. In DNA, the CDR3 is TGCAGCGTAAACCGGGACTCCACTTACAATGAGCAGTTCTTC.

The chain couples TRBV28 to TRBJ1-2, with 8 bases that match TRBD1. The CDR3 loop spans 14 amino acids. V lost 3 bases and J lost 5; bases outside the gene matches: 5. CDR1 is MDHEN and CDR2 is SYDVKM in the germline V gene. DNA of the CDR3: TGTGCCAGCAGTTTTCAGGGGGCGCCTTATGGCTACACCTTC. Amino acids: CASSFQGAPYGYTF.

The J gene is TRBJ1-6, the V gene TRBV5-4; D is uncertain. CDR3 length: 16 residues. Germline V gives CDR1 SGHNT, CDR2 YYREEE (reference sequence). V was pared by 4 bases and J by 0 bases, with 11 bases between. The CDR3: CASSPNTGSYNSPLHF. The CDR3, as DNA: TGTGCCAGCAGCCCCAATACCGGCTCCTATAATTCACCCCTCCACTTT.

Comments on this clonotype: The germline gene is not matched at one end of the junction; a read error may be the cause. The chain joins TRBV28 to TRBJ2-1; 9 bases are a match to TRBD1. The CDR3 consists of 14 residues. The V gene's germline CDR1 is MDHEN and CDR2 SYDVKM. The CDR3 nucleotides read TGTGTCAGCAGTCGACCACAGGGGGCTAATGAGCAGTTCTTC. It translates to CVSSRPQGANEQFF.

There are a few counts of this clonotype. This chain connects TRBV6-2 or TRBV6-3 to TRBJ1-1; D remains unclear. The V end was cut by 2 bases, the J end by 5 bases, with 15 bases between. Germline CDR1 and CDR2: MNHEY and SVGEGT. This CDR3 is 15 amino acids long. The CDR3 spells CASSYVAQARTEAFF. In DNA form, the CDR3 reads TGTGCCAGCAGTTACGTCGCTCAGGCCAGAACTGAAGCTTTCTTT.